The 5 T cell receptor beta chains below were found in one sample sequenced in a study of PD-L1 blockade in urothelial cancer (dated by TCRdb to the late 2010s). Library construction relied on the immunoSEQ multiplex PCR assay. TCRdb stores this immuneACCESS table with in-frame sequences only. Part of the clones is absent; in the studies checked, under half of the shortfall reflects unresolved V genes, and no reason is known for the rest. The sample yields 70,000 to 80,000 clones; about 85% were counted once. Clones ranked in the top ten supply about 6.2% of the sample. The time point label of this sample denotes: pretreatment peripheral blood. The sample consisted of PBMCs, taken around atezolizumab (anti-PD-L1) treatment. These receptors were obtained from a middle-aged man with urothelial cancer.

The chain's CDR3 is CASSEIRGSGGYTF. The CDR3, as DNA: TGTGCCAGCAGTGAAATTAGGGGGTCGGGGGGCTACACCTTC. The chain joins TRBV2 to TRBJ1-2; possible D gene TRBD1, 6 bases. Germline V CDR1 and CDR2: SNHLY, FYNNEI. This CDR3 has 14 residues. The V and J ends lost 2 bases and 8 bases respectively, with 15 bases between them.

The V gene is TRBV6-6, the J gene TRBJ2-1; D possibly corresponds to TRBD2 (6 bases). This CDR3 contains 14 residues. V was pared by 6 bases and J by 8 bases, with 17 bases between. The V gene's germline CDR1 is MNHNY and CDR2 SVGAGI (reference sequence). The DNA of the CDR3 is TGTGCCAGCAGGTCGGAGCGGACTAAACATGAGCAGTTCTTC. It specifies CASRSERTKHEQFF.

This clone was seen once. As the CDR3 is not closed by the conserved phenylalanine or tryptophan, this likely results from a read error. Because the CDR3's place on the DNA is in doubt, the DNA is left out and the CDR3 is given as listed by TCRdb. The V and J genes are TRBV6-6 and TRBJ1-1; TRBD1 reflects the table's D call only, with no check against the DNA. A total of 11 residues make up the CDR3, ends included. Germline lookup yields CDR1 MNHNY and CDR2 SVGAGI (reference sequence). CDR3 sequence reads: CASSEIGQAVL.

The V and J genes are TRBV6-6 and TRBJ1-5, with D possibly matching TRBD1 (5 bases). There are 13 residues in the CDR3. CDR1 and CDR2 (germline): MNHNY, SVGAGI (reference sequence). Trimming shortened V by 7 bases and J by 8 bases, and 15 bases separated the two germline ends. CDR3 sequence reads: CASNRRGSEPQHF. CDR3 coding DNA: TGTGCCAGCAATCGGCGGGGGAGCGAGCCCCAGCATTTT.

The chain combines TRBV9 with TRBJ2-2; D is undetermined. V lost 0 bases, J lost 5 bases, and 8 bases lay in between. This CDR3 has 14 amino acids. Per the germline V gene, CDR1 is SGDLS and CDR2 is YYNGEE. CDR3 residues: CASSVGRVTGELFF. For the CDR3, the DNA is TGTGCCAGCAGCGTAGGGAGAGTGACCGGGGAGCTGTTTTTT.